The TCR beta chain under discussion was sequenced for a study of T cells after yellow fever vaccination. Points from the study as a whole: Once the booster was given, most primary-vaccination clones reappeared, at about 96% for CD4 and around 90% for CD8.

Production of TCR cDNA was by 5'RACE template switching, which also added a universal primer site and UMIs. TCRdb analysed the 5' RACE reads with MiXCR anew, one entry per CDR3 protein. The table lists about 580,000 distinct CDR3 sequences, about 17% of them singletons. This clonotype came up a few times. Its antigen is currently unknown. The source material was PBMCs, sampled more than 4 days after the first yellow fever vaccination. This receptor was obtained from a man between 18 and 35 years old who received the YFV17D yellow fever vaccine.

CDR3 protein: CASSQEGIHNQPQHF. As DNA, the CDR3 is TGCGCCAGCAGCCAAGAAGGGATTCACAATCAGCCCCAGCATTTT. The chain uses TRBV4-1 and TRBJ1-5; D uncertain. CDR1 and CDR2 (germline): MGHRA, YSYEKL. Trimming stripped 0 bases from V and 3 bases from J, with 9 bases between. The CDR3 is 15 amino acids.